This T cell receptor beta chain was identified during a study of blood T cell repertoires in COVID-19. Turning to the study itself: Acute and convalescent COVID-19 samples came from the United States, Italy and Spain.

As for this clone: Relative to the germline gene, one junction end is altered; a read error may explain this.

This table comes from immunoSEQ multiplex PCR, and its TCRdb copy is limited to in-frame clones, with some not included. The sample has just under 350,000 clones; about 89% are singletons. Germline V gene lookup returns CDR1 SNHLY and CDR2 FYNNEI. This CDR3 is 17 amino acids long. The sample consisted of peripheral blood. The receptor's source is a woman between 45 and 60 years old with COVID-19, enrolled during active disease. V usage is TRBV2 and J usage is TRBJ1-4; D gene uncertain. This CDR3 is CASREGWQAATNEKLFF. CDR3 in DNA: TGTGCCAGCAGGGAAGGGTGGCAGGCTGCAACTAATGAAAAACTGTTTTTT.